This paragraph covers one T cell receptor (beta chain) sequence. Germline trimming cut 6 bases from V and 3 bases from J; bases unmatched to any gene: 9. The CDR3 spans 15 residues. Germline lookup yields CDR1 SQVTM and CDR2 ANQGSEA. The data were obtained in a study of blood T cell repertoires in COVID-19. Profiling relied on immunoSEQ multiplex PCR, and the TCRdb table lists in-frame clones only, not all of them. This sample has 87,000 or so clones; 90% occur once, and the top ten carry over 5.5%. The chain is built from TRBV29-1 and TRBJ2-1, with TRBD2 identical over 9 bases. Sequenced input: peripheral blood. The clonotype comes from a man between 18 and 29 years old with COVID-19, enrolled during active disease. Here the CDR3 DNA reads TGCAGCGTGGCCTTAGCGGGAGCCCTCTACAATGAGCAGTTCTTC. Amino acid sequence: CSVALAGALYNEQFF.